A single TCR beta chain is shown here with its context. Its specificity is not known. The sample belongs to a study of T cells after posttransplantation cyclophosphamide. The germline V gene encodes CDR1 SGHNT and CDR2 YYREEE (reference sequence). V was clipped by 5 bases and J by 0 bases; unmatched bases: 5. CDR3 length equals 14 residues. Overall study results and limits: Later post-transplant blood repertoires were often dominated by donor CD8+ memory clones.

The naive gate required viable CD3+CD4+ or CD3+CD8+ cells with CCR7+CD45RA+CD45RO-CD95-CD27+CD28+ phenotype. The table came from immunoSEQ multiplex PCR; TCRdb's copy has only in-frame clones and leaves some out. This repertoire shows 25,000 to 35,000 clones, 75% to 95% found once; its top ten account for approximately 0.25%. The sequenced material came from naive CD4+ T cells sorted from PBMCs. The chain is built from TRBV5-4 and TRBJ2-7; 7 positions match TRBD2. The TCR originated in an older woman in good health, CMV-negative, and a related stem cell transplant donor. The CDR3 region has the DNA TGTGCCAGCAGTCGGAAGCGGGACTCCTACGAGCAGTACTTC. Encoded protein: CASSRKRDSYEQYF.